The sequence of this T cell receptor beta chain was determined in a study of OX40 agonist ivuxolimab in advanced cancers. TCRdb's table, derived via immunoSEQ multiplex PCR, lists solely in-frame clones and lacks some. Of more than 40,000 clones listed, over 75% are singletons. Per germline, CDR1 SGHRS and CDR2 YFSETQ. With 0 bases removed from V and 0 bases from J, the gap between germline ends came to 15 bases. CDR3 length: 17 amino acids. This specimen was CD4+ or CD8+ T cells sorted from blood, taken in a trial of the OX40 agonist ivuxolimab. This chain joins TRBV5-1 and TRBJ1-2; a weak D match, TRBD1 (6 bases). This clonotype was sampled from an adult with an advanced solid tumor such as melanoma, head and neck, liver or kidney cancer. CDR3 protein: CASSLGPGRTANYGYTF. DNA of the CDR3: TGCGCCAGCAGCTTGGGACCGGGAAGGACAGCTAACTATGGCTACACCTTC. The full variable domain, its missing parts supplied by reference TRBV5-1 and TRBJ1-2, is KAGVTQTPRYLIKTRGQQVTLSCSPISGHRSVSWYQQTPGQGLQFLFEYFSETQRNKGNFPGRFSGRQFSNSRSEMNVSTLELGDSALYLCASSLGPGRTANYGYTFGSGTRLTVV.